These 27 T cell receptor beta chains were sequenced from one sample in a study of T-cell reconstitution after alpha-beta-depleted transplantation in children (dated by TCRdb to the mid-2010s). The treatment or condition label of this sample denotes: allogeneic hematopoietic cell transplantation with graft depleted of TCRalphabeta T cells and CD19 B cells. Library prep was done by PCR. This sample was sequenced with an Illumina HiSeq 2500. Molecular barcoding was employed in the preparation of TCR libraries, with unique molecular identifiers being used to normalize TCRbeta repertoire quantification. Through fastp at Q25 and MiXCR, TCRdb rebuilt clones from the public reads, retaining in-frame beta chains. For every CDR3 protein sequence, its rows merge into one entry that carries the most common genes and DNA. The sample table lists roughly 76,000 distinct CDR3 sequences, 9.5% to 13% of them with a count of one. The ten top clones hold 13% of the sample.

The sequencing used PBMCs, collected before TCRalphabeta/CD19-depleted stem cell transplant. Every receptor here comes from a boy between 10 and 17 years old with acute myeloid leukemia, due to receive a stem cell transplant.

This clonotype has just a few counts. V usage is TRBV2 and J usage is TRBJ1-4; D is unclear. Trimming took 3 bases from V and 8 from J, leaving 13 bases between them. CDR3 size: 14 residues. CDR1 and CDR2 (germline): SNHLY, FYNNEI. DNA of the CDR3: TGTGCCAGCAGTGACAGAGTCCTAGTCGAAAAACTGTTTTTT. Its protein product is CASSDRVLVEKLFF.

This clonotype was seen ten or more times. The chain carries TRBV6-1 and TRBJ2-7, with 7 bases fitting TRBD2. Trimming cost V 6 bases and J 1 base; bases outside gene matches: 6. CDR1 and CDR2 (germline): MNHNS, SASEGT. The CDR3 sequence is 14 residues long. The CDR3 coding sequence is TGTGCCAGCAGCTTAAGCGGGACGTCCTACGAGCAGTACTTC. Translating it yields CASSLSGTSYEQYF.

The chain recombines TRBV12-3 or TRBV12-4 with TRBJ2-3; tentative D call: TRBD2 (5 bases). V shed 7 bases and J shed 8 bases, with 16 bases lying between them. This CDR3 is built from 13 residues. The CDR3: CASTTRTGGTQYF. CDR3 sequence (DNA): TGTGCCAGCACCACCAGGACCGGAGGTACGCAGTATTTT.

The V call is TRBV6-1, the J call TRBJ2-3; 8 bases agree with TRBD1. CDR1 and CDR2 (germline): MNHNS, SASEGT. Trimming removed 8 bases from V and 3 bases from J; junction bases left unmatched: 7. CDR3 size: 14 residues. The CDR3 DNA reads TGTGCCAGCCATTCAGGGGGCAGGACAGATACGCAGTATTTT. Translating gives CASHSGGRTDTQYF.

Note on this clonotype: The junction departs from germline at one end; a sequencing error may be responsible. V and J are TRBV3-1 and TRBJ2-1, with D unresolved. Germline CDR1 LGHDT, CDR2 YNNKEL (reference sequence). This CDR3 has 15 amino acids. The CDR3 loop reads CASSQDTRRSNERFF. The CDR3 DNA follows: TGTGCCAGCAGCCAAGACACGCGAAGAAGCAATGAGCGGTTCTTC.

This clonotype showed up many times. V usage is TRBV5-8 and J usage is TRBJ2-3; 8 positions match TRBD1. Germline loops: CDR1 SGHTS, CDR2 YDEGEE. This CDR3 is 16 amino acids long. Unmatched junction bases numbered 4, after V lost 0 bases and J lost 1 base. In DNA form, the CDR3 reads TGTGCCAGCAGCTTGGAGGGGACAGGTCGCACAGATACGCAGTATTTT. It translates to CASSLEGTGRTDTQYF.

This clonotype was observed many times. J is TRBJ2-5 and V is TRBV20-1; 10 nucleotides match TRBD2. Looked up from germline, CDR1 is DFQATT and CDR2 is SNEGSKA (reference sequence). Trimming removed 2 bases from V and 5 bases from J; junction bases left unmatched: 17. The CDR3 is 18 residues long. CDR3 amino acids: CSARMVAGGGVRLETQYF. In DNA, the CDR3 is TGCAGTGCTAGAATGGTAGCGGGGGGCGGAGTTCGATTGGAGACCCAGTACTTC.

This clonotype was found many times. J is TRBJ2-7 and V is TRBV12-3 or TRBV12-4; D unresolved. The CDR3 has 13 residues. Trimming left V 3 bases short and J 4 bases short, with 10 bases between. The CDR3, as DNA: TGTGCCAGCAGTTTTCAAAGGAATTACGAGCAGTACTTC. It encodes CASSFQRNYEQYF.

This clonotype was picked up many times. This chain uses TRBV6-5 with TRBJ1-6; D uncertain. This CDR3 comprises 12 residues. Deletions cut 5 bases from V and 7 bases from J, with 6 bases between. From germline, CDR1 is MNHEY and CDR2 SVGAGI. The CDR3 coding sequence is TGTGCCAGCAGTAACCCGAATTCACCCCTCCACTTT. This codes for CASSNPNSPLHF.

This chain's CDR3 is CSVVGTRYEQYF. The CDR3 region has the DNA TGCAGCGTTGTCGGGACACGCTACGAGCAGTACTTC. The chain combines TRBV29-1 with TRBJ2-7; D is possibly TRBD1 (6 bases). V was clipped by 4 bases and J by 3 bases, with 10 bases between them. CDR1 SQVTM and CDR2 ANQGSEA come from the germline V gene. This CDR3 has 12 amino acids.

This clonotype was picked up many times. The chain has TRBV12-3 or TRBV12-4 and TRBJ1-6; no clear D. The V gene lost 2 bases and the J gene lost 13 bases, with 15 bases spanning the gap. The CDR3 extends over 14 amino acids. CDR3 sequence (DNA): TGTGCCAGCAGTTTAAAGACACCTCAAGCGCCCCTCCACTTT. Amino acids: CASSLKTPQAPLHF.

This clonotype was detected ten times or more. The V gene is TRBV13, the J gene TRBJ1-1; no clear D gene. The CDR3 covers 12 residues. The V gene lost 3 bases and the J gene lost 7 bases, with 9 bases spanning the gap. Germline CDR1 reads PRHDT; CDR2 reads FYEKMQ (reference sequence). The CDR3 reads CASSFRSDEAFF. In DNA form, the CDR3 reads TGTGCCAGCAGCTTTCGCTCTGATGAAGCTTTCTTT.

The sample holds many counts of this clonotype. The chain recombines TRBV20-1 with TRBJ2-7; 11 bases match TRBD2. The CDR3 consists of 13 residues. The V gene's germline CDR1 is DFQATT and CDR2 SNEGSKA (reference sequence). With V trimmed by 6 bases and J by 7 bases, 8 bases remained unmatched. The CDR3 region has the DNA TGCAGTGCAGATAGCGGGAGGGCCAGGGAGCAGTACTTC. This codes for CSADSGRAREQYF.

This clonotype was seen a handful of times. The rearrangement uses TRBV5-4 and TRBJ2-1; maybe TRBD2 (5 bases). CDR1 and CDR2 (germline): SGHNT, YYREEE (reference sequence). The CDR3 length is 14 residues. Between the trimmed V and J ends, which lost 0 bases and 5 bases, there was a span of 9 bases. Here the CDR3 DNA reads TGTGCCAGCAGCTTGGTACCTAGCCACAATGAGCAGTTCTTC. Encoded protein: CASSLVPSHNEQFF.

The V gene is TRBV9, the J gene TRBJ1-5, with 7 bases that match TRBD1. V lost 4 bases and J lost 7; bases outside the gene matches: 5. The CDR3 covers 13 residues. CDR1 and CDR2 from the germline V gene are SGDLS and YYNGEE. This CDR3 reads CASSFAGGQPQHF. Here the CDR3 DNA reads TGTGCCAGCAGCTTCGCAGGGGGACAGCCCCAGCATTTT.

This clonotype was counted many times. The CDR3 DNA sequence: TGCGCCAGCAGCACCGGACAGGGGCAAGAGACCCAGTACTTC. Encoded protein: CASSTGQGQETQYF. The chain combines TRBV5-1 with TRBJ2-5; TRBD1 matches at 9 bases. The CDR3 runs 14 residues. Germline values: CDR1 SGHRS, CDR2 YFSETQ. The trim removed 4 bases at V and 2 bases at J, leaving 3 bases unmatched.

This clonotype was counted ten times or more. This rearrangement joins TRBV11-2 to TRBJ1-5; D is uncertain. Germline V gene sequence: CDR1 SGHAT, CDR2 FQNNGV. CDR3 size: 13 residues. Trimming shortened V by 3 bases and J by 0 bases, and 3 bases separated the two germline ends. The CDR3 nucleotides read TGTGCCAGCAGCTTGAGTAGCAATCAGCCCCAGCATTTT. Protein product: CASSLSSNQPQHF.

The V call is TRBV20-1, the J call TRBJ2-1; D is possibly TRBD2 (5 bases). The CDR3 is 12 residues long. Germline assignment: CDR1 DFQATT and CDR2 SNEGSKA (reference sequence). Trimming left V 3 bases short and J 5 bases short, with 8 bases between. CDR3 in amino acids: CSASGVNNEQFF. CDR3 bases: TGCAGTGCTAGCGGGGTAAACAATGAGCAGTTCTTC.

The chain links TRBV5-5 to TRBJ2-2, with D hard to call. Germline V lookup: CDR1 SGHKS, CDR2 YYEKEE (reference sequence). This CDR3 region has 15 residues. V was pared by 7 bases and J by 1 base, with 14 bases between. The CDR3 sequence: CASEDIHLNTGELFF. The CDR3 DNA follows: TGTGCCAGCGAAGACATCCACTTGAACACCGGGGAGCTGTTTTTT.

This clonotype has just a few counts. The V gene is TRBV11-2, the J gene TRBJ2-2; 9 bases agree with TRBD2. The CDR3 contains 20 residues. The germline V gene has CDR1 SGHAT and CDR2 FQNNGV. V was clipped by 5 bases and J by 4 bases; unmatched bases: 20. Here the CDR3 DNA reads TGTGCCAGCAGCACCCGGGGTGCGGGGGGGCTGGCTTGGCCCACCGGGGAGCTGTTTTTT. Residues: CASSTRGAGGLAWPTGELFF.

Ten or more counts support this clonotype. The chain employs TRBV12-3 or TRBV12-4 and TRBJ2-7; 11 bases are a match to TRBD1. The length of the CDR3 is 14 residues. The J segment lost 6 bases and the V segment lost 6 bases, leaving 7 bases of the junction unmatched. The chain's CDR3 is CASSRGQGVGEQYV. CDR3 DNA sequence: TGTGCCAGCAGCCGGGGACAGGGGGTCGGCGAGCAGTACGTC.

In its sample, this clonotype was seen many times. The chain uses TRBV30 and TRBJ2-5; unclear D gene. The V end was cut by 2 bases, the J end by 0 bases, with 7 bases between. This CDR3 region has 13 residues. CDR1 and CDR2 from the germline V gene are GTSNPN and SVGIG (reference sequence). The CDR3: CAWSFGHQETQYF. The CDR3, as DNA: TGTGCCTGGAGTTTCGGGCACCAAGAGACCCAGTACTTC.

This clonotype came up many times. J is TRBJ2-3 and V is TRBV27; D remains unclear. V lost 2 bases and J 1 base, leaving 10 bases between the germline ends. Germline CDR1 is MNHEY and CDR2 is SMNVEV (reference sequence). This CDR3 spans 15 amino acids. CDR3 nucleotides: TGTGCCAGCAGTTTAAAAGGTGGGGGCACAGATACGCAGTATTTT. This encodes CASSLKGGGTDTQYF.

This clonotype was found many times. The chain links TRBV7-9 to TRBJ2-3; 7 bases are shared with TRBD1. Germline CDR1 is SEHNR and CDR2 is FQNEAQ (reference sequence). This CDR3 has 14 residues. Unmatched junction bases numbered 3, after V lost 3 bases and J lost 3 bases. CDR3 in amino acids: CASSFDRETDTQYF. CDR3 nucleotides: TGTGCCAGCAGCTTTGACAGGGAGACAGATACGCAGTATTTT.

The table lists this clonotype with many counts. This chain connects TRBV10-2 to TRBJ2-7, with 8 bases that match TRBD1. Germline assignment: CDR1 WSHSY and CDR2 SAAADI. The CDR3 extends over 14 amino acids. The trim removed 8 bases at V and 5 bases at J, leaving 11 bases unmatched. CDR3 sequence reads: CASERGQGRHEQYV. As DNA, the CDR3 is TGCGCCAGCGAGCGAGGACAGGGTAGGCACGAGCAGTACGTC.

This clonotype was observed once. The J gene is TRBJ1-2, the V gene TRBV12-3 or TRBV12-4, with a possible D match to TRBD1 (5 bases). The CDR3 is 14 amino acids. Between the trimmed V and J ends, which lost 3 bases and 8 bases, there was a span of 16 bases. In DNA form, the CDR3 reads TGTGCCAGCAGTTTTTTCGGGGGTTCCGGGGGCTACACCTTC. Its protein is CASSFFGGSGGYTF.

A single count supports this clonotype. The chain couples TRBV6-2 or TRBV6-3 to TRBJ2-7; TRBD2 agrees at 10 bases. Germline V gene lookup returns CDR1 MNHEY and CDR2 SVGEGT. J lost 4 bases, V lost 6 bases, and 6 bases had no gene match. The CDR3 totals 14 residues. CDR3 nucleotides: TGTGCCAGCAGACCCAGCGGGGGGGCTTACGAGCAGTACGTC. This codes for CASRPSGGAYEQYV.